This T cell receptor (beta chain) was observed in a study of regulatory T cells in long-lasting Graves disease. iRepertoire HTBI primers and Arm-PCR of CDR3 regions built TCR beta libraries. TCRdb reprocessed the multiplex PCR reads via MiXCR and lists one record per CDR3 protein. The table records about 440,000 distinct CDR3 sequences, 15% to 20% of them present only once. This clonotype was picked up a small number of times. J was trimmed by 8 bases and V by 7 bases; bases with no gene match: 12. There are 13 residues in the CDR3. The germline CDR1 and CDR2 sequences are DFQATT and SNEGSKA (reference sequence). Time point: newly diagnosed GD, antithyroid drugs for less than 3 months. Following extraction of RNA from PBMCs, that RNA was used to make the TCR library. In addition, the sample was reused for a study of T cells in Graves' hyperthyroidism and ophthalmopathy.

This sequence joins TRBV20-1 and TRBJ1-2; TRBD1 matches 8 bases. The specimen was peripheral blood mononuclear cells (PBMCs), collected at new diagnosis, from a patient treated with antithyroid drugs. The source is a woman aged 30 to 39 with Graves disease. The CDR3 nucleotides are TGCAGTGTTCAGGGGGCGCGGGGGGGAGGCTACACCTTC. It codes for CSVQGARGGGYTF.